The clone carrying this TCR beta chain was detected once. This record belongs to a study of control samples from healthy donors and cancer patients. This table comes from immunoSEQ multiplex PCR, and its TCRdb copy is limited to in-frame clones, with some not included. The repertoire holds roughly 69,000 clones, with nearly 85% as singletons. The CDR3 sequence is 13 residues long. With 7 bases clipped from V and 2 bases from J, the junction kept 4 bases outside the gene matches. Germline lookup yields CDR1 MNHEY and CDR2 SVGAGI. This receptor was obtained from a man aged 55 to 70 in good health. Source material: blood. The chain couples TRBV6-5 to TRBJ2-7, with 8 positions matching TRBD1. CDR3 in amino acids: CASTRTGTYEQYF. The DNA for the CDR3 is TGTGCCAGCACCCGGACAGGGACCTACGAGCAGTACTTC.